Below, one TCR beta chain is given with its context. The sample comes from a study of blood T cell repertoires in COVID-19. CDR3 length: 14 amino acids. Trimming stripped 0 bases from V and 3 bases from J, with 9 bases between. Per germline, CDR1 SGHRS and CDR2 YFSETQ. Sequenced by immunoSEQ multiplex PCR; TCRdb stores in-frame clones only, minus some. The sample yields around 310,000 clones, over 75% seen once. The clonotype was recovered from a woman in her fifties or sixties with active or convalescent COVID-19. The sample was peripheral blood. The V gene is TRBV5-1, the J gene TRBJ1-1; no firm D call. CDR3 DNA sequence: TGCGCCAGCAGCTTGGTGTCCCGGGACACTGAAGCTTTCTTT. This encodes CASSLVSRDTEAFF.